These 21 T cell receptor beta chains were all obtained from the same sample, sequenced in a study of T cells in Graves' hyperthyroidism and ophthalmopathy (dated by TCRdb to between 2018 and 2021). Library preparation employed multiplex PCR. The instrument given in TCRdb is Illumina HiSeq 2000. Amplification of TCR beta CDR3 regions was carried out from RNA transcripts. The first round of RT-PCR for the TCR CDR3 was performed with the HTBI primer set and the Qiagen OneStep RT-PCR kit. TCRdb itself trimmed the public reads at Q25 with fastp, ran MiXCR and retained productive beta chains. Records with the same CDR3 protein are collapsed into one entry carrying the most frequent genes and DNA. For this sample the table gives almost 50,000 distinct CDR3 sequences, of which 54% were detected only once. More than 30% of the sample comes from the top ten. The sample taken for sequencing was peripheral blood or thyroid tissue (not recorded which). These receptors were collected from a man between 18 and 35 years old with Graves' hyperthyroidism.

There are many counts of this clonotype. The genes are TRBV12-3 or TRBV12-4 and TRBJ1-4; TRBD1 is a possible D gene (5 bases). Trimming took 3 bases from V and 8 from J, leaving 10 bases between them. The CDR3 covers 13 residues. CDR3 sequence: CASSFSEGEKLFF. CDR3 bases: TGTGCCAGCAGTTTCTCCGAGGGGGAAAAACTGTTTTTT.

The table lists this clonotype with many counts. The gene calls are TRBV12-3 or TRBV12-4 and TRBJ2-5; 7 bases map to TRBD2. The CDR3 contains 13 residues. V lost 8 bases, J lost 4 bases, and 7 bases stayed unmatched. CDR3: CASVTPGGETQYF. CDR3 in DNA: TGTGCCAGCGTAACCCCGGGGGGAGAGACCCAGTACTTC.

The CDR3 protein is CASSGQTSGNEQFF. The DNA of the CDR3 is TGTGCCAGCAGCGGACAGACTAGCGGTAATGAGCAGTTCTTC. The V call is TRBV7-8, the J call TRBJ2-1, with TRBD2 identical over 9 bases. J was trimmed by 7 bases and V by 5 bases; bases with no gene match: 6. This CDR3 comprises 14 residues. Looked up from germline, CDR1 is SGHVS and CDR2 is FQNEAQ. Full variable domain (rest looked up from reference TRBV7-8 and TRBJ2-1): GAGVSQSPRYKVAKRGQDVALRCDPISGHVSLFWYQQALGQGPEFLTYFQNEAQLDKSGLPSDRFFAERPEGSVSTLKIQRTQQEDSAVYLCASSGQTSGNEQFFGPGTRLTVL.

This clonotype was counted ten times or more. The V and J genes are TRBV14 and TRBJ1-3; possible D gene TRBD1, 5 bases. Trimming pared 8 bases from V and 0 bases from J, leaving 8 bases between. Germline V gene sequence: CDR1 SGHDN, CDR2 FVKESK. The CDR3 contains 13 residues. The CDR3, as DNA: TGTGCCAGCGGACACGTCTCTGGAAACACCATATATTTT. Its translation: CASGHVSGNTIYF.

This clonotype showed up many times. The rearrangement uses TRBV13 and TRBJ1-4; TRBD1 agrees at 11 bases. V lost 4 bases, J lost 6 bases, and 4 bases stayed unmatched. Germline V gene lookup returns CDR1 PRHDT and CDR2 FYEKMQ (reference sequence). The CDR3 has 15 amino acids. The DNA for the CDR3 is TGTGCCAGCAGCTCCGGACAGGGGGCGTATGAAAAACTGTTTTTT. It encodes CASSSGQGAYEKLFF.

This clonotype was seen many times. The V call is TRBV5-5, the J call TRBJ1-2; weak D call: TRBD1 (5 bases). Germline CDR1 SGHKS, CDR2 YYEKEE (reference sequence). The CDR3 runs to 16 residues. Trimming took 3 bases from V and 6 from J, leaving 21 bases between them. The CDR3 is CASSSRRDPGGDGYTF. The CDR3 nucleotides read TGTGCCAGCAGCTCCCGCCGGGACCCGGGCGGGGATGGCTACACCTTC.

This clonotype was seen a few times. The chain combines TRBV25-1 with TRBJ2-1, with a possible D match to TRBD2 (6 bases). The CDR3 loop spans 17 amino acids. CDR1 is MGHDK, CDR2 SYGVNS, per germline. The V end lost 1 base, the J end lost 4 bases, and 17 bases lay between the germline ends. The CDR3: CASSEFPGRDRYNEQFF. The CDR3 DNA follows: TGTGCCAGCAGTGAATTCCCGGGGCGGGACCGTTACAATGAGCAGTTCTTC.

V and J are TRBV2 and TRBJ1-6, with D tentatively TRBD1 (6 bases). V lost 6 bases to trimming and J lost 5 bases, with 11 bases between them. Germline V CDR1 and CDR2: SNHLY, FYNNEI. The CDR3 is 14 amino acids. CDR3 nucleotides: TGTGCCAGCAGCAGGACAGTGAATAATTCACCCCTCCACTTT. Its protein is CASSRTVNNSPLHF. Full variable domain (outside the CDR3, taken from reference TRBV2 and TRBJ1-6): EPEVTQTPSHQVTQMGQEVILRCVPISNHLYFYWYRQILGQKVEFLVSFYNNEISEKSEIFDDQFSVERPDGSNFTLKIRSTKLEDSAMYFCASSRTVNNSPLHFGNGTRLTVT.

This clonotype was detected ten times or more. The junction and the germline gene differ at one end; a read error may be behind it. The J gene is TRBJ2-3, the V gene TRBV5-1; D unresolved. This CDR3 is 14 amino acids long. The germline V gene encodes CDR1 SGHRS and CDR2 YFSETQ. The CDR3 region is CASSLGHNTVTQYF. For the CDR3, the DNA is TGCGCCAGCAGCTTGGGGCATAACACAGTTACGCAGTATTTT. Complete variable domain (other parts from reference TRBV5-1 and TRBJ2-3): KAGVTQTPRYLIKTRGQQVTLSCSPISGHRSVSWYQQTPGQGLQFLFEYFSETQRNKGNFPGRFSGRQFSNSRSEMNVSTLELGDSALYLCASSLGHNTVTQYFGPGTRLTVL.

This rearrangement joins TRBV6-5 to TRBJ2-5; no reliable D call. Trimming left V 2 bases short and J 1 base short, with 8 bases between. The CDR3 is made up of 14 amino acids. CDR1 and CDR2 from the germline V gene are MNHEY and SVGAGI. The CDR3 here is CASSYGGSQETQYF. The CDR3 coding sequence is TGTGCCAGCAGTTACGGCGGCAGCCAAGAGACCCAGTACTTC.

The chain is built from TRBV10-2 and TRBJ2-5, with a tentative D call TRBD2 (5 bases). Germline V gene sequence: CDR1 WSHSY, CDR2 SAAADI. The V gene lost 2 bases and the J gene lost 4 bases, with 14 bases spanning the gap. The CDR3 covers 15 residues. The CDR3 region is CASSEDGKASETQYF. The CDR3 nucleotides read TGCGCCAGCAGTGAGGACGGGAAGGCGTCAGAGACCCAGTACTTC.

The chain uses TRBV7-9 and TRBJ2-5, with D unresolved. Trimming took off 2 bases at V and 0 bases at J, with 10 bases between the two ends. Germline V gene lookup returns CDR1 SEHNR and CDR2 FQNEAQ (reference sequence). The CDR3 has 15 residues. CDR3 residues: CASSLRLANQETQYF. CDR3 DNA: TGTGCCAGCAGCTTACGGTTGGCCAACCAAGAGACCCAGTACTTC.

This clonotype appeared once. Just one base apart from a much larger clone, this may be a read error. CDR3 sequence reads: CASSLGSSGAYEQHF. The DNA of the CDR3 is TGTGCCAGCAGCCTTGGATCTAGCGGGGCCTACGAGCAGCACTTC. The J gene is TRBJ2-7, the V gene TRBV7-2; TRBD2 matches at 9 bases. The CDR3 runs to 15 residues. Germline lookup yields CDR1 SGHTA and CDR2 FQGNSA.

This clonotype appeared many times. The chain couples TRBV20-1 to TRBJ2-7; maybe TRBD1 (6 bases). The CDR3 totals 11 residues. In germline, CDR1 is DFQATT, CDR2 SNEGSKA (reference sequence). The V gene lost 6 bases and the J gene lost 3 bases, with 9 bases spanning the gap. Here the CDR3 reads CSASQGYEQYF. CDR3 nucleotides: TGCAGTGCGTCACAGGGCTACGAGCAGTACTTC.

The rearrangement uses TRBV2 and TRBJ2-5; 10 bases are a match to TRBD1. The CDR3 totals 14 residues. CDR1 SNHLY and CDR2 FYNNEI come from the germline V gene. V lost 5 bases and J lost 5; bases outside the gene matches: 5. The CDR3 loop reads CASSYRTGGETQYF. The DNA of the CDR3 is TGTGCCAGCAGTTACCGGACAGGGGGGGAGACCCAGTACTTC.

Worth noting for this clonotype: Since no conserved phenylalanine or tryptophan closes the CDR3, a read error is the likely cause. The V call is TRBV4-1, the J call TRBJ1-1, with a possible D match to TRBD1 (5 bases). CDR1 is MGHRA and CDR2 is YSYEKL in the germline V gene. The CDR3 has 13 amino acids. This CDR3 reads CASSPGTNTDAFS. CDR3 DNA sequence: TGCGCCAGCAGCCCCGGGACGAACACTGACGCTTTCTCT.

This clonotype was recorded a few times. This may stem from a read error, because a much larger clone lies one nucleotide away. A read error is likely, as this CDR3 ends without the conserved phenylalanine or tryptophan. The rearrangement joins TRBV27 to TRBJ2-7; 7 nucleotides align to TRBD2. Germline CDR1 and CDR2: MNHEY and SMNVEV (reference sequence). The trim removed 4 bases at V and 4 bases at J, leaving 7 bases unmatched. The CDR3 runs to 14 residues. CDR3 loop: CASSSAGARYEQYL. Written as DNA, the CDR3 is TGTGCCAGCAGTTCTGCGGGAGCGCGTTACGAGCAGTACTTA.

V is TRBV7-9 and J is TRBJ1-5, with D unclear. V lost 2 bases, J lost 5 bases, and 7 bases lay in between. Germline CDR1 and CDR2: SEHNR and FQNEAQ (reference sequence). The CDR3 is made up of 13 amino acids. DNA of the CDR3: TGTGCCAGCAGCTTATCAGAGGATCAGCCCCAGCATTTT. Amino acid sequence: CASSLSEDQPQHF.

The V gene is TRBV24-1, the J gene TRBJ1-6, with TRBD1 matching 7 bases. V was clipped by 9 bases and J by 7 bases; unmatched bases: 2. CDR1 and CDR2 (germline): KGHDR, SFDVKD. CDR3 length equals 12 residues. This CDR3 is CATGDSNSPLHF. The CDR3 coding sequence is TGTGCCACCGGGGACAGCAATTCACCCCTCCACTTT.

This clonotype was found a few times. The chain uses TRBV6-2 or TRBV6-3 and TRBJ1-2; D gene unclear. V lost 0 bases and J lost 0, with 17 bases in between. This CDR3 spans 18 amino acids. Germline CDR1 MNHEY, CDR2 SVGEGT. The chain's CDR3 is CASSYSLDLTRPNYGYTF. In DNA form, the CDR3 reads TGTGCCAGCAGTTACTCCCTCGACCTAACCCGCCCTAACTATGGCTACACCTTC.

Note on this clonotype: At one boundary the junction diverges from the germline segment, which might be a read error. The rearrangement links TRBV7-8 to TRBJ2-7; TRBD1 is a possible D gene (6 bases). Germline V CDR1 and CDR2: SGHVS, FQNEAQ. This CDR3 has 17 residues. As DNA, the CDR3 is TGTGCCAGCACCCGGACAGTTTTCAACTTAAGGCCGTACGGGCAGTACTTC. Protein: CASTRTVFNLRPYGQYF.